This record concerns one T cell receptor beta chain sequence. The target antigen is unknown. The source of the sample is a study of blood T cell dynamics during melanoma immunotherapy. Background on the study: Patients with metastatic melanoma got pembrolizumab or nivolumab-ipilimumab as first-line care. Findings and caveats of the study: Disease-control patients' PBMC repertoires became either more clonal or more diverse at W3.

Each bulk PBMC sample had 300 to 350 ng DNA loaded. Sequenced by immunoSEQ multiplex PCR; TCRdb stores in-frame clones only, minus some. The sample consists of approximately 9,800 clones, 85% to 90% of them appearing once. Per the germline V gene, CDR1 is SGHRS and CDR2 is YFSETQ. Trimming removed 1 base from V and 7 bases from J, with 12 bases in between. The CDR3 consists of 13 residues. Time point in this sample: pre-treatment baseline. Patients with prior systemic cancer treatment, concomitant immunosuppressants, or other active malignancies were excluded. The sequencing here drew on blood, taken from a patient treated with checkpoint blockade. This chain links TRBV5-1 with TRBJ2-7; D not resolved. This TCR derives from a human donor with melanoma. CDR3 loop: CASSLPSVGEQYF. The CDR3 nucleotides read TGCGCCAGCAGCTTGCCTAGTGTCGGGGAGCAGTACTTC.